The 5 T cell receptor beta chains listed next were all sequenced from one sample in a study of metastatic and nonmetastatic thyroid tumors. MiXCR re-clonotyped the PCR reads for TCRdb. The data contain around 20,000 clones, roughly 9.7% of them seen just once; the ten biggest clones take up almost 30%. Each patient came to thyroid surgery without any prior treatment (of any kind). Input material: blood. The origin of the receptors is a female donor with papillary thyroid cancer or a benign thyroid nodule (not recorded which). Some clones in this sample may be carry-over from other donors' samples.

This clone was found many times. Given a much more abundant clone one base away, this may be a read error. The chain has TRBV6-1 and TRBJ1-5, with 9 bases matching TRBD1. Germline CDR1 and CDR2: MNHNS and SASEGT. This CDR3 is 17 amino acids long. With V trimmed by 6 bases and J by 0 bases, 9 bases remained unmatched. CDR3 DNA sequence: TGTGCCAGCAGACAGGGACAGGGACCTAATAGCAATCAGCCCCAGCATTTT. Translating it yields CASRQGQGPNSNQPQHF.

This clone was found many times. The gene calls are TRBV5-1 and TRBJ1-4; possibly TRBD1 for D (6 bases). Germline CDR1 and CDR2: SGHRS and YFSETQ. Between the trimmed V and J ends, which lost 6 bases and 0 bases, there was a span of 9 bases. The CDR3 contains 14 residues. The CDR3 region is CASKRTATNEKLFF. CDR3 DNA: TGCGCCAGCAAGAGGACAGCAACTAATGAAAAACTGTTTTTT.

As concerns this clone: A read error may be the cause here, since a much bigger clone is one base away. The CDR3 does not end in the conserved phenylalanine or tryptophan, so this is likely a read error. The V call is TRBV10-2, the J call TRBJ1-1; D is undetermined. Trimming left V 2 bases short and J 0 bases short, with 7 bases between. The germline gives CDR1 WSHSY, CDR2 SAAADI. There are 14 residues in the CDR3. This CDR3 reads CASSEVMVNTEAFL. The CDR3 DNA is TGCGCCAGCAGTGAGGTCATGGTGAACACTGAAGCTTTCCTT.

This clone was seen many times. The same CDR3 also results from other DNA sequences found in this sample. The genes are TRBV20-1 and TRBJ2-7; 10 nucleotides agree with TRBD1. The CDR3 consists of 13 residues. J was trimmed by 1 base and V by 6 bases; bases with no gene match: 3. In germline, CDR1 is DFQATT, CDR2 SNEGSKA (reference sequence). This chain's CDR3 is CSARTGGSYEQYF. The CDR3 coding sequence is TGCAGTGCGCGGACAGGGGGATCCTACGAGCAGTACTTC.

A remark on this clone: As the CDR3 is not closed by the conserved phenylalanine or tryptophan, this likely results from a read error. V is TRBV7-2 and J is TRBJ2-7, with D possibly TRBD2 on 5 matching bases. The V end lost 2 bases, the J end lost 0 bases, and 11 bases lay between the germline ends. Per germline, CDR1 SGHTA and CDR2 FQGNSA. The CDR3 length is 15 residues. The CDR3 loop reads CASSLPGYPSYEQYL. CDR3 nucleotides: TGTGCCAGCAGCTTACCGGGGTATCCCTCCTACGAGCAGTACCTC.